This TCR beta chain was captured in a study of response to subunit inactivated influenza vaccine. General study findings and limits: There was a suggestion from the authors that each seasonal influenza vaccination recruits few new T cells.

V was cut by 0 bases and J by 1 base, with 10 bases left in between. Germline V lookup: CDR1 SGHNT, CDR2 YYREEE (reference sequence). This CDR3 is 15 amino acids long. As to this clonotype: Its antigen remains unidentified.

TCRdb used MiXCR to reprocess the RT-PCR reads, holding one entry per CDR3 protein. The data show 800,000 or so distinct CDR3 sequences, about 20% seen once. This TCR was recovered from a man aged 45-60 years who received an inactivated influenza vaccine. The chain recombines TRBV5-4 with TRBJ1-1; no firm D call. The material sequenced was PBMCs from blood, taken less than 6 days after vaccination. CDR3 DNA: TGTGCCAGCAGCTTGGTAGGCATCCCGAACACTGAAGCTTTCTTT. Translating it yields CASSLVGIPNTEAFF.